This paragraph covers one T cell receptor beta chain sequence. Its antigen is as yet unknown. Regarding treatment: oral pan-JAK inhibitor, 5-10 mg twice daily. Germline assignment: CDR1 SGDLS and CDR2 YYNGEE. With 3 bases removed from V and 8 bases from J, the gap between germline ends came to 11 bases. The CDR3 contains 13 residues. Extracted RNA was reverse transcribed into cDNA, the sequencing template. Using immunoSEQ multiplex PCR, the repertoire was profiled, and TCRdb retains in-frame clones only, with some absent. The sample consists of roughly 120,000 clones, roughly 55% of them appearing once. This entry is derived from a study of CD8+ T cells in alopecia areata. Study overall: A 6-month period off drug followed tofacitinib, which lasted 6 to 18 months. Study-wide points: Scalp clonality and expanded CD8+ clones among the top 100 showed significant decreases with tofacitinib.

The origin of this receptor is a human donor with alopecia areata. The V gene is TRBV9, the J gene TRBJ1-4, with D unresolved. The sample in question was CD8+ T cells sorted from blood, obtained at week 24, from a patient treated with tofacitinib. Here the CDR3 reads CASSDDTAEKLFF. In nucleotides, the CDR3 is TGTGCCAGCAGCGACGACACCGCGGAAAAACTGTTTTTT.